The 26 T cell receptor beta chains below all came from one sample that was sequenced in a study of T-cell memory formation after mild COVID-19. TCRdb passed the 5' RACE reads through MiXCR, listing each CDR3 protein once. This sample has approximately 480,000 distinct CDR3 sequences, with about 20% found just once. Sequenced sample: PBMCs or a T cell subset sorted from them (not recorded which). These receptors came from an adult woman who had mild COVID-19 (a few samples of this study predate the infection). Cell type and time point are not known.

This clonotype has a handful of counts. The chain joins TRBV11-3 to TRBJ1-1; D may be TRBD1 (5 bases). V lost 1 base and J lost 7, with 10 bases in between. Germline V gene sequence: CDR1 SGHNT, CDR2 YENEEA. This CDR3 comprises 13 residues. CDR3 nucleotides: TGTGCCAGCAGCTTAGGACAGAGGAGTGAAGCTTTCTTT. It specifies CASSLGQRSEAFF.

This clonotype was detected only a few times. The chain recombines TRBV7-2 with TRBJ1-1; the D gene is possibly TRBD1 (6 bases). Germline-derived CDR1 and CDR2 are SGHTA and FQGNSA. V was clipped by 2 bases and J by 4 bases, with 14 bases between them. This CDR3 is 15 amino acids long. The CDR3 DNA reads as TGTGCCAGCAGCTTACGGGGGGCTTTGACCACTGAAGCTTTCTTT. Amino acids: CASSLRGALTTEAFF.

This clonotype was seen only a few times. This CDR3 is CASKEARTEAFF. CDR3 DNA sequence: TGTGCCAGTAAAGAGGCTCGGACTGAAGCTTTCTTT. The rearrangement uses TRBV19 and TRBJ1-1; D call uncertain. In germline, CDR1 is LNHDA, CDR2 SQIVND (reference sequence). CDR3 length: 12 residues. Trimming cost V 7 bases and J 5 bases, with 11 bases left between them.

This clonotype was detected a few times. The chain employs TRBV7-2 and TRBJ1-6; D gene ambiguous. The ends were cut back, 5 bases at V and 9 bases at J, with 17 bases in the middle. The CDR3 sequence is 15 residues long. Germline assignment: CDR1 SGHTA and CDR2 FQGNSA. The CDR3 nucleotides are TGTGCCAGCAGCCCCGCGGGAGCAGTTAGTTCACCCCTCCACTTT. The encoded protein is CASSPAGAVSSPLHF.

This CDR3 reads CASSLQGLEDEQFF. CDR3 coding DNA: TGTGCCAGCAGTTTACAGGGTTTGGAGGACGAGCAGTTCTTC. The rearrangement joins TRBV28 to TRBJ2-1, with D tentatively TRBD1 or TRBD2 (5 bases each). CDR1 MDHEN and CDR2 SYDVKM come from the germline V gene. Trimming cost V 2 bases and J 10 bases, with 15 bases left between them. The CDR3 runs 14 residues.

This clonotype showed up many times. The V gene is TRBV7-6, the J gene TRBJ2-2; possibly TRBD1 for D (5 bases). The CDR3 consists of 16 residues. V gave up 5 bases and J gave up 0 bases, with 13 bases separating them. Per the germline V gene, CDR1 is SGHVS and CDR2 is FNYEAQ. The CDR3 is CASSLDSLPNTGELFF. CDR3 nucleotide sequence: TGTGCCAGCAGCCTCGACAGCCTACCGAACACCGGGGAGCTGTTTTTT.

This clonotype was recorded many times. In nucleotides, the CDR3 is TGTGCCAGCAGCCGAAGGACAGGGGTATCCTACGAGCAGTACTTC. It codes for CASSRRTGVSYEQYF. The chain links TRBV14 to TRBJ2-7; 9 positions match TRBD1. This CDR3 has 15 amino acids. CDR1 is SGHDN, CDR2 FVKESK, per germline. After removal of 4 bases from V and 1 base from J, the junction contained 5 bases not matched to a gene.

The chain joins TRBV20-1 to TRBJ2-7, with 7 bases lining up with TRBD1. From germline, CDR1 is DFQATT and CDR2 SNEGSKA (reference sequence). With V trimmed by 0 bases and J by 2 bases, 4 bases remained unmatched. This CDR3 comprises 14 residues. The CDR3, as DNA: TGCAGTGCTAGAGATCAGGGGGTACCCTACGAGCAGTACTTC. It is translated as CSARDQGVPYEQYF.

The gene calls are TRBV4-1 and TRBJ1-6; 10 nucleotides align to TRBD1. Germline trimming cut 3 bases from V and 6 bases from J; bases unmatched to any gene: 14. The CDR3 is 19 amino acids. Germline V CDR1 and CDR2: MGHRA, YSYEKL. The CDR3 region is CASSHPGQGTEIFNSPLHF. CDR3 coding DNA: TGCGCCAGCAGCCACCCGGGACAGGGGACTGAGATCTTTAATTCACCCCTCCACTTT.

The count of this clonotype is one. The CDR3 here is CASSIAGGIDTQYF. For the CDR3, the DNA is TGTGCCAGCTCCATAGCGGGGGGTATAGATACGCAGTATTTT. The chain couples TRBV2 to TRBJ2-3; 10 nucleotides agree with TRBD2. This CDR3 comprises 14 residues. Germline loops: CDR1 SNHLY, CDR2 FYNNEI. Unmatched junction bases numbered 7, after V lost 8 bases and J lost 5 bases.

J is TRBJ1-5 and V is TRBV6-2 or TRBV6-3; 7 bases match TRBD1. CDR3 size: 14 residues. Germline V CDR1 and CDR2: MNHEY, SVGEGT. V trimming: 6 bases; J trimming: 7 bases; junction bases outside the gene matches: 9. The CDR3 sequence: CASRKDRFWQPQHF. DNA for the CDR3: TGTGCCAGCAGGAAGGACAGGTTTTGGCAGCCCCAGCATTTT.

The chain is built from TRBV6-5 and TRBJ2-3; TRBD2 is a possible D gene (5 bases). V lost 6 bases, J lost 0 bases, and 10 bases lay in between. Germline V gene lookup returns CDR1 MNHEY and CDR2 SVGAGI. This CDR3 has 14 residues. The CDR3 coding sequence is TGTGCCAGCAGCGTTAGGGAGAGCACAGATACGCAGTATTTT. Translating it yields CASSVRESTDTQYF.

This clonotype has only a few counts. V usage is TRBV7-3 and J usage is TRBJ2-1, with TRBD2 matching 12 bases. CDR1 and CDR2 from the germline V gene are SGHTA and FQGTGA. CDR3 size: 17 residues. V shed 5 bases and J 7 bases; nucleotides not matched to a gene: 12. The CDR3 DNA follows: TGTGCCAGCAGCCAGTCTAGCGGGAGGGCCAGGGGGAATGAGCAGTTCTTC. It translates to CASSQSSGRARGNEQFF.

This clonotype has more than one count but fewer than ten. This chain uses TRBV11-3 with TRBJ2-3, with D hard to call. The CDR3 is 15 amino acids. The germline V gene has CDR1 SGHNT and CDR2 YENEEA. Trimming took 2 bases from V and 0 from J, leaving 9 bases between them. The CDR3 loop is CASSLRYSSTDTQYF. CDR3 coding DNA: TGTGCCAGCAGCTTAAGATACTCTAGCACAGATACGCAGTATTTT. Supplemented by reference TRBV11-3 and TRBJ2-3, the full variable domain reads EAGVVQSPRYKIIEKKQPVAFWCNPISGHNTLYWYLQNLGQGPELLIRYENEEAVDDSQLPKDRFSAERLKGVDSTLKIQPAELGDSAVYLCASSLRYSSTDTQYFGPGTRLTVL.

V usage is TRBV19 and J usage is TRBJ1-2; 9 bases agree with TRBD1. J gave up 7 bases and V 4 bases, and 10 bases lay outside the gene matches. CDR3 length: 15 residues. Per germline, CDR1 LNHDA and CDR2 SQIVND (reference sequence). CDR3 amino acids: CASSTTQGAPGGYTF. Here the CDR3 DNA reads TGTGCCAGTAGTACGACACAGGGGGCGCCTGGTGGCTACACCTTC.

The V and J genes are TRBV5-1 and TRBJ2-3; no clear D gene. The length of the CDR3 is 15 residues. Germline-derived CDR1 and CDR2 are SGHRS and YFSETQ. V was trimmed by 4 bases and J by 3 bases, leaving 15 bases between them. CDR3 coding DNA: TGCGCCAGCAGCCAGACTTTGGCCGGGACAGATACGCAGTATTTT. Its translation: CASSQTLAGTDTQYF.

This chain connects TRBV27 to TRBJ2-7, with unresolved D. The V end lost 8 bases, the J end lost 4 bases, and 12 bases lay between the germline ends. Germline values: CDR1 MNHEY, CDR2 SMNVEV (reference sequence). The CDR3 spans 12 residues. CDR3 region: CASWNLRYEQYF. Written as DNA, the CDR3 is TGTGCCAGCTGGAACCTGCGTTACGAGCAGTACTTC.

The chain carries TRBV29-1 and TRBJ2-2; TRBD2 agrees at 11 bases. CDR1 is SQVTM and CDR2 is ANQGSEA in the germline V gene. The CDR3 has 15 amino acids. With 4 bases clipped from V and 5 bases from J, the junction kept 6 bases outside the gene matches. Here the CDR3 DNA reads TGCAGCGTTGCTCGGGGACTAGCGGAAACCGGGGAGCTGTTTTTT. It specifies CSVARGLAETGELFF.

The CDR3 bases are TGTGCCAGCAGCCAAGTTTTCGGTGAGGACAGGGCCTACGAGCAGTACTTC. This sequence encodes CASSQVFGEDRAYEQYF. The rearrangement joins TRBV3-1 to TRBJ2-7; the match to TRBD1 covers 8 bases. CDR1 is LGHDT, CDR2 YNNKEL, per germline (reference sequence). The CDR3 sequence is 17 residues long. V dropped 1 base and J dropped 2; count of bases not matched to a gene: 10.

This clonotype was seen a few times. This chain uses TRBV10-3 with TRBJ1-5; possible D gene TRBD1, 5 bases. The germline V gene encodes CDR1 ENHRY and CDR2 SYGVKD. The CDR3 runs to 13 residues. The germline V and J ends were trimmed by 3 bases and 7 bases, with 10 bases remaining between them. CDR3 bases: TGTGCCATCAGTGACAGGGAACAACAGCCCCAGCATTTT. This encodes CAISDREQQPQHF.

This chain uses TRBV7-2 with TRBJ1-5; 7 bases align to TRBD1. V lost 5 bases, J lost 6 bases, and 10 bases stayed unmatched. This CDR3 region has 15 residues. The V gene's germline CDR1 is SGHTA and CDR2 FQGNSA. For the CDR3, the DNA is TGTGCCAGCAGCCCAAGACAGGGAGTAAGTCAGCCCCAGCATTTT. The encoded protein is CASSPRQGVSQPQHF.

A few counts support this clonotype. This rearrangement joins TRBV5-1 to TRBJ2-7; D unclear. The CDR3 consists of 12 residues. V shed 4 bases and J shed 3 bases, with 8 bases lying between them. CDR1 and CDR2 (germline): SGHRS, YFSETQ. The CDR3, as DNA: TGCGCCAGCAGCCCTGATTTCTACGAGCAGTACTTC. Residues: CASSPDFYEQYF.

The rearrangement links TRBV20-1 to TRBJ2-2; TRBD2 matches at 8 bases. Germline CDR1 and CDR2: DFQATT and SNEGSKA (reference sequence). Trimming took 0 bases from V and 0 from J; bases not matched to a gene: 12. The CDR3 has 19 amino acids. CDR3 sequence (DNA): TGCAGTGCTAGAGATCCCCAGCGGGGGAGTCTCGCGAACACCGGGGAGCTGTTTTTT. Residues: CSARDPQRGSLANTGELFF.

J is TRBJ2-4 and V is TRBV7-9; the D is unclear. The V gene lost 7 bases and the J gene lost 6 bases, with 19 bases spanning the gap. CDR3 length: 15 residues. Germline CDR1 reads SEHNR; CDR2 reads FQNEAQ (reference sequence). DNA of the CDR3: TGTGCCAGCACCCCGGTTGCACAGACCATAAACATTCAGTACTTC. Translating it yields CASTPVAQTINIQYF.

This sequence joins TRBV6-5 and TRBJ1-1; D perhaps matches TRBD1 (5 bases). The CDR3 is 15 residues long. Germline V gene data show CDR1 as MNHEY and CDR2 as SVGAGI. The V end lost 0 bases, the J end lost 5 bases, and 13 bases lay between the germline ends. In DNA, the CDR3 is TGTGCCAGCAGTTACTCTCGGGTGGGGACGACTGAAGCTTTCTTT. It encodes CASSYSRVGTTEAFF.

V and J are TRBV2 and TRBJ2-6; D may match TRBD1 or TRBD2 (7 bases each). The CDR3 is 16 residues long. Trimming took off 4 bases at V and 0 bases at J, with 10 bases between the two ends. Germline CDR1 SNHLY, CDR2 FYNNEI. The CDR3 bases are TGTGCCAGCAGTGCAGGGGGGGCCTCTGGGGCCAACGTCCTGACTTTC. Encoded protein: CASSAGGASGANVLTF.